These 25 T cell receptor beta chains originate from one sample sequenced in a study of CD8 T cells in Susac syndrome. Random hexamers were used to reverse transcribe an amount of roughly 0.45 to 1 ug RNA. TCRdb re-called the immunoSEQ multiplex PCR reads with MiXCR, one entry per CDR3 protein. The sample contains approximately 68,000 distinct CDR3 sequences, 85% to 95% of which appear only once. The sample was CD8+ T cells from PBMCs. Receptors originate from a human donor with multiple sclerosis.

CDR3 sequence: CASRLGTGSNYGYTF. CDR3 nucleotides: TGTGCCAGCAGATTAGGGACAGGGTCTAACTATGGCTACACCTTC. V is TRBV2 and J is TRBJ1-2; 9 bases are shared with TRBD1. The germline gives CDR1 SNHLY, CDR2 FYNNEI. Unmatched junction bases numbered 5, after V lost 6 bases and J lost 0 bases. This CDR3 is built from 15 residues.

The CDR3 here is CASSYRTGSYEQYF. In DNA form, the CDR3 reads TGTGCCAGCAGTTACAGGACAGGCTCCTACGAGCAGTACTTC. J is TRBJ2-7 and V is TRBV27, with TRBD1 matching over 7 bases. The trim removed 4 bases at V and 0 bases at J, leaving 3 bases unmatched. CDR1 and CDR2 from the germline V gene are MNHEY and SMNVEV (reference sequence). The CDR3 totals 14 residues.

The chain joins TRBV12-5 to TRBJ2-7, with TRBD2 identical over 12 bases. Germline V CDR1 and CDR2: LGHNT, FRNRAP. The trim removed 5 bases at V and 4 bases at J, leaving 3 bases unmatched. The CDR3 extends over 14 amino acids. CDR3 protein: CASGPGLAGYEQYF. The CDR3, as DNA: TGTGCTAGTGGTCCCGGACTAGCGGGGTACGAGCAGTACTTC.

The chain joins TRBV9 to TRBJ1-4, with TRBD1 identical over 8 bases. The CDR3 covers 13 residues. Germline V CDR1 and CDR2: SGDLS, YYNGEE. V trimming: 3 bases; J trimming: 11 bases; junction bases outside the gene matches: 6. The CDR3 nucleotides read TGTGCCAGCAGCGCCGGACAGGGTTCGAAACTGTTTTTT. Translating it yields CASSAGQGSKLFF.

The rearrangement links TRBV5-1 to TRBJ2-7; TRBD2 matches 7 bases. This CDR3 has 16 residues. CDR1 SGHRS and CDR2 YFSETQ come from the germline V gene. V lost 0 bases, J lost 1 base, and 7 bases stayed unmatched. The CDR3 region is CASSLGLAVKSYEQYF. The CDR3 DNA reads TGCGCCAGCAGCTTGGGTCTAGCGGTGAAGTCCTACGAGCAGTACTTC.

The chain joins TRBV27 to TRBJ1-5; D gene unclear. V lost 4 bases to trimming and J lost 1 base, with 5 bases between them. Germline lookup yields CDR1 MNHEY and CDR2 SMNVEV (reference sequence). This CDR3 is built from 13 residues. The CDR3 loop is CASSSWSNQPQHF. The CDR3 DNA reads TGTGCCAGCAGTTCCTGGAGCAATCAGCCCCAGCATTTT.

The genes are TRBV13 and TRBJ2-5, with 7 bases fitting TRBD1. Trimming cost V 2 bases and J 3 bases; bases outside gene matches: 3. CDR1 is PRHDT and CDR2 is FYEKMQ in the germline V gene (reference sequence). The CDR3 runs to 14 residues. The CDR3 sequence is CASSLRQGEETQYF. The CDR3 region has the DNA TGTGCCAGCAGCTTACGACAGGGAGAAGAGACCCAGTACTTC.

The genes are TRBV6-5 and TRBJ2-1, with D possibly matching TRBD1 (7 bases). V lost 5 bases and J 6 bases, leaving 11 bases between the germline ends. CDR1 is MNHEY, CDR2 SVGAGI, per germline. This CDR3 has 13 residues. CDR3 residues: CASSVQGGNEQFF. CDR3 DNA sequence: TGTGCCAGCAGTGTCCAGGGGGGCAATGAGCAGTTCTTC.

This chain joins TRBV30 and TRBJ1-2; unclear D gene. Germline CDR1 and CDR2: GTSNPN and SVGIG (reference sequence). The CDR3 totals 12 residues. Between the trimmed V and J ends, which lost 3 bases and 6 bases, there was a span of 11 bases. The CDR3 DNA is TGTGCCTGGAGCCTCCGACCTGATGGCTACACCTTC. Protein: CAWSLRPDGYTF.

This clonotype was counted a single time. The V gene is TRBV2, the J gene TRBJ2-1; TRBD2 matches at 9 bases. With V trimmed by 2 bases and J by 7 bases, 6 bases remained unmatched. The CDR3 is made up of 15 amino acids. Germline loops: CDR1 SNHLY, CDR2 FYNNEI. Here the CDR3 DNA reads TGTGCCAGCAGTGAAATAGCGGGAGCGCTGAATGAGCAGTTCTTC. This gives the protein CASSEIAGALNEQFF. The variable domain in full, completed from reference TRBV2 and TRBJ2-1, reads EPEVTQTPSHQVTQMGQEVILRCVPISNHLYFYWYRQILGQKVEFLVSFYNNEISEKSEIFDDQFSVERPDGSNFTLKIRSTKLEDSAMYFCASSEIAGALNEQFFGPGTRLTVL.

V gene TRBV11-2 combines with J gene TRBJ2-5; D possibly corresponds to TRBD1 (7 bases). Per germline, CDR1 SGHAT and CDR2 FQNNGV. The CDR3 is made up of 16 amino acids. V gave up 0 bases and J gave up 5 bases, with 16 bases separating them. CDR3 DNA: TGTGCCAGCAGCTTAGATGTCACAGGGGCGGGGGAGACCCAGTACTTC. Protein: CASSLDVTGAGETQYF.

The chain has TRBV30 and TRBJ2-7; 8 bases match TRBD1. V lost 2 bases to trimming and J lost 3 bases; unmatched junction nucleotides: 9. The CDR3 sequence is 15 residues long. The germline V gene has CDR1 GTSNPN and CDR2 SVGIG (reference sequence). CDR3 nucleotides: TGTGCCTGGAGTTGGGGGCAGGGGGCAATCTACGAGCAGTACTTC. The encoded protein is CAWSWGQGAIYEQYF.

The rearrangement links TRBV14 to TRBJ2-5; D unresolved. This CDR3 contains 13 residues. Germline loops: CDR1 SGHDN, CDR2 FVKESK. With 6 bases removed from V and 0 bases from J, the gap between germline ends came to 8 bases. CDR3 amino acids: CASRPGYQETQYF. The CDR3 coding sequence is TGTGCCAGCAGACCCGGGTACCAAGAGACCCAGTACTTC.

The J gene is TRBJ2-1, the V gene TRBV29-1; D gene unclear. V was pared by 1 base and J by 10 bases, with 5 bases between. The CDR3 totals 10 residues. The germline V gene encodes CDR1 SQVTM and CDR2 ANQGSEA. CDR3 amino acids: CSVEGYEQFF. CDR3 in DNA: TGCAGCGTTGAAGGATACGAGCAGTTCTTC.

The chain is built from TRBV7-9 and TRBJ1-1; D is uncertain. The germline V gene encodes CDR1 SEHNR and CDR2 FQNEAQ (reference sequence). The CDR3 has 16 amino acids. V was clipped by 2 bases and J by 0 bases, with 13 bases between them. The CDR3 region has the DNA TGTGCCAGCAGCTTATTGGCCGACGGCATGAACACTGAAGCTTTCTTT. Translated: CASSLLADGMNTEAFF.

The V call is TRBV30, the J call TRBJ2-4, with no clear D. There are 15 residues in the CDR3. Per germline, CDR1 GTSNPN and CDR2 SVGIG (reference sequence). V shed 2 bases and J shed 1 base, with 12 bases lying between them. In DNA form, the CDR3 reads TGTGCCTGGAGTAGATCTATGGGGGCCAAAAACATTCAGTACTTC. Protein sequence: CAWSRSMGAKNIQYF.

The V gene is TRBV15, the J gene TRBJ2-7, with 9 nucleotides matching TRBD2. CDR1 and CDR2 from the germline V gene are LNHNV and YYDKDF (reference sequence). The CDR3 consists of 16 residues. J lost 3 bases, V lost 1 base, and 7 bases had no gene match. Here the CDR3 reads CATSRVLAGTRYEQYF. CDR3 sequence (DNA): TGTGCCACCAGCAGAGTTCTAGCGGGAACTCGCTACGAGCAGTACTTC.

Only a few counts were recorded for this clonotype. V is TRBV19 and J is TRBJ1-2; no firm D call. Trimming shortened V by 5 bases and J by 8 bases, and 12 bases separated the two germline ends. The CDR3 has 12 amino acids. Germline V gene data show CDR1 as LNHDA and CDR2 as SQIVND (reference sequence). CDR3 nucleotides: TGTGCCAGTAGTTTGGGAGGTAGCGGCTACACCTTC. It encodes CASSLGGSGYTF.

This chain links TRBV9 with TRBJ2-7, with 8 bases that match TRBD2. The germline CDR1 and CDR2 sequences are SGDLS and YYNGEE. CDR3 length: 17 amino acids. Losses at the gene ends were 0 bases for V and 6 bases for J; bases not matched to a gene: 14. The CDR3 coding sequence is TGTGCCAGCAGCGTAGGCCCAGCGGGGGAAGGTGTGAGCGAGCAGTACTTC. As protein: CASSVGPAGEGVSEQYF.

The CDR3 is CSAQQSSGNTIYF. For the CDR3, the DNA is TGCAGCGCACAACAAAGCTCTGGAAACACCATATATTTT. This chain joins TRBV29-1 and TRBJ1-3; no firm D call. The V and J ends lost 7 bases and 0 bases respectively, with 10 bases between them. The germline V gene encodes CDR1 SQVTM and CDR2 ANQGSEA. This CDR3 contains 13 residues.

CDR3: CASSLYLTGANSPLHF. The CDR3 DNA follows: TGTGCCAGCAGTTTATACCTTACAGGGGCTAATTCACCCCTCCACTTT. The chain couples TRBV27 to TRBJ1-6; 7 positions match TRBD1. This CDR3 spans 16 amino acids. V shed 1 base, J shed 6 bases, and the junction held 6 bases outside the gene matches. Germline values: CDR1 MNHEY, CDR2 SMNVEV (reference sequence).

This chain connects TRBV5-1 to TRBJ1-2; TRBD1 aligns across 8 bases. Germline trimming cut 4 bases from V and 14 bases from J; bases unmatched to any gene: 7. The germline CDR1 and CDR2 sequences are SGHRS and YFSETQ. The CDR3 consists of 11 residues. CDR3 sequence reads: CASSPDRDWTF. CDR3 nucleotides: TGCGCCAGCAGCCCGGACAGGGATTGGACCTTC.

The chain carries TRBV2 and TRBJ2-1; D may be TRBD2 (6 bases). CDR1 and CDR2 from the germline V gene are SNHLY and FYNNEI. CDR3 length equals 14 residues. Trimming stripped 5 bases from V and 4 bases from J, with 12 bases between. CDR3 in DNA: TGTGCCAGCAGTTGGGAGCGGGTATACAATGAGCAGTTCTTC. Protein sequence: CASSWERVYNEQFF.

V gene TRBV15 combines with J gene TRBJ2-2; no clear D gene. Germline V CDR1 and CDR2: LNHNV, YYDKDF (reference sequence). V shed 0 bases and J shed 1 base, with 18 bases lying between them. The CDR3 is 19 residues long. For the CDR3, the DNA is TGTGCCACCAGCAGAGAAAGGTCCTGGGAAAAGGTGAACACCGGGGAGCTGTTTTTT. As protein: CATSRERSWEKVNTGELFF.

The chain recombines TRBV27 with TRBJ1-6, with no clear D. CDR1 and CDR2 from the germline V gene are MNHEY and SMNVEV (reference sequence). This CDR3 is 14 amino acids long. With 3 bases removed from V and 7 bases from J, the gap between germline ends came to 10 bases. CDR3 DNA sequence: TGTGCCAGCAGTTTCCTTCCCGACAATTCACCCCTCCACTTT. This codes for CASSFLPDNSPLHF.